This T cell receptor beta chain was recovered during a study of Graves' ophthalmopathy and Graves' hyperthyroidism. Study summary: Peripheral blood samples were taken at initial diagnosis, before any treatment.

RNA transcripts were the source from which TCR beta CDR3 regions were amplified. HTBI-primed RT-PCR formed the first round, and a multiplex PCR formed the second. Each CDR3 protein is one row after TCRdb ran MiXCR on the multiplex PCR reads. The table shows nearly 400,000 distinct CDR3 sequences, with around 16% occurring only once. Concerning this clonotype itself: The antigen is unknown.

The study's findings and limits: Also, most clonotypes expanded in the thyroid above 0.001 frequency appeared in blood.

A diagnosis was made from clinical symptoms together with serum thyroxine, TRAb, thyroid ultrasound and orbital computed tomography. The sample comprised peripheral blood. The TCR was taken from a woman aged 18 to 35 with Graves' ophthalmopathy.

The DNA for the CDR3 is TGTGCCAGCAGCCTTAAAAACCGAGTCTCCAATCAGCCCCAGCATTTT. Translated: CASSLKNRVSNQPQHF. This chain uses TRBV11-2 with TRBJ1-5, with D unresolved. Between the trimmed V and J ends, which lost 5 bases and 3 bases, there was a span of 17 bases. This CDR3 comprises 16 residues. From germline, CDR1 is SGHAT and CDR2 FQNNGV.